Listed here is a single T cell receptor beta chain. The sample is drawn from a study of blood T cell repertoires in COVID-19. The method was immunoSEQ multiplex PCR; TCRdb's version includes in-frame clones alone and lacks a portion of them. The table includes around 290,000 clones, approximately 86% detected once. The receptor's source is a woman in her late teens or twenties who had recovered from COVID-19. Material for sequencing was PBMCs or T cells enriched from blood (not recorded which).

The CDR3 loop reads CASSPGGGIGYYGYTF. The CDR3 nucleotides are TGTGCCAGCAGTCCCGGGGGGGGGATAGGGTACTATGGCTACACCTTC. The genes are TRBV28 and TRBJ1-2; tentatively, D is TRBD1 (5 bases). The CDR3 contains 16 residues. Germline V gene sequence: CDR1 MDHEN, CDR2 SYDVKM. Trimming removed 5 bases at V and 3 bases at J, with 19 bases between.